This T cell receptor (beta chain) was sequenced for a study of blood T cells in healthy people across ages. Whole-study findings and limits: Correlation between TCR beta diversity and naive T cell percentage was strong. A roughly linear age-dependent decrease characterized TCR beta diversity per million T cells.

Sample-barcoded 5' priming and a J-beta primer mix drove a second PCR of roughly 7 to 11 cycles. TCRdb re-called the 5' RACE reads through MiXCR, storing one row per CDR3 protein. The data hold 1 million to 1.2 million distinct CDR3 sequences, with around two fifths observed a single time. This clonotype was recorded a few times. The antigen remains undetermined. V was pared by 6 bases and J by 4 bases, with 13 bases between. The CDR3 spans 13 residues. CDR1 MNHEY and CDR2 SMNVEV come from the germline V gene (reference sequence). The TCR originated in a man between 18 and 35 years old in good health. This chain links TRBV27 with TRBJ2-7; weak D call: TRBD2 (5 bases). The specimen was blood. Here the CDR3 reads CASSPTDFYEQYF. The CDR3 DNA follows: TGTGCCAGCAGCCCCACGGACTTTTACGAGCAGTACTTC.